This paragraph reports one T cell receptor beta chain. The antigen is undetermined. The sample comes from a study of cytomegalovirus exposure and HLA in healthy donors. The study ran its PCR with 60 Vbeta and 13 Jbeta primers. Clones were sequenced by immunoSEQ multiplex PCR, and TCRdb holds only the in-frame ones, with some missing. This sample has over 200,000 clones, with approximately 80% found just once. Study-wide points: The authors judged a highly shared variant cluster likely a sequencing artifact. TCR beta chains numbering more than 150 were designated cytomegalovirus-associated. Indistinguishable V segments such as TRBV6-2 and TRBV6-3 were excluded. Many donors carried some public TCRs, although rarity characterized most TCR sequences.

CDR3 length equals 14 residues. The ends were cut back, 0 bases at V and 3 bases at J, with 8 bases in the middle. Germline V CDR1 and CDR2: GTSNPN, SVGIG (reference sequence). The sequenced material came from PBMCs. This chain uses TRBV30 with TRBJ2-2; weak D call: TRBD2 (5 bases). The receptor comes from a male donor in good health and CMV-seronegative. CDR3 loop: CAWSVPRDTGELFF. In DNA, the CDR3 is TGTGCCTGGAGTGTACCGAGGGACACCGGGGAGCTGTTTTTT. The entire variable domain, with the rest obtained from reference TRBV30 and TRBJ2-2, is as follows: SQTIHQWPATLVQPVGSPLSLECTVEGTSNPNLYWYRQAAGRGLQLLFYSVGIGQISSEVPQNLSASRPQDRQFILSSKKLLLSDSGFYLCAWSVPRDTGELFFGEGSRLTVL.